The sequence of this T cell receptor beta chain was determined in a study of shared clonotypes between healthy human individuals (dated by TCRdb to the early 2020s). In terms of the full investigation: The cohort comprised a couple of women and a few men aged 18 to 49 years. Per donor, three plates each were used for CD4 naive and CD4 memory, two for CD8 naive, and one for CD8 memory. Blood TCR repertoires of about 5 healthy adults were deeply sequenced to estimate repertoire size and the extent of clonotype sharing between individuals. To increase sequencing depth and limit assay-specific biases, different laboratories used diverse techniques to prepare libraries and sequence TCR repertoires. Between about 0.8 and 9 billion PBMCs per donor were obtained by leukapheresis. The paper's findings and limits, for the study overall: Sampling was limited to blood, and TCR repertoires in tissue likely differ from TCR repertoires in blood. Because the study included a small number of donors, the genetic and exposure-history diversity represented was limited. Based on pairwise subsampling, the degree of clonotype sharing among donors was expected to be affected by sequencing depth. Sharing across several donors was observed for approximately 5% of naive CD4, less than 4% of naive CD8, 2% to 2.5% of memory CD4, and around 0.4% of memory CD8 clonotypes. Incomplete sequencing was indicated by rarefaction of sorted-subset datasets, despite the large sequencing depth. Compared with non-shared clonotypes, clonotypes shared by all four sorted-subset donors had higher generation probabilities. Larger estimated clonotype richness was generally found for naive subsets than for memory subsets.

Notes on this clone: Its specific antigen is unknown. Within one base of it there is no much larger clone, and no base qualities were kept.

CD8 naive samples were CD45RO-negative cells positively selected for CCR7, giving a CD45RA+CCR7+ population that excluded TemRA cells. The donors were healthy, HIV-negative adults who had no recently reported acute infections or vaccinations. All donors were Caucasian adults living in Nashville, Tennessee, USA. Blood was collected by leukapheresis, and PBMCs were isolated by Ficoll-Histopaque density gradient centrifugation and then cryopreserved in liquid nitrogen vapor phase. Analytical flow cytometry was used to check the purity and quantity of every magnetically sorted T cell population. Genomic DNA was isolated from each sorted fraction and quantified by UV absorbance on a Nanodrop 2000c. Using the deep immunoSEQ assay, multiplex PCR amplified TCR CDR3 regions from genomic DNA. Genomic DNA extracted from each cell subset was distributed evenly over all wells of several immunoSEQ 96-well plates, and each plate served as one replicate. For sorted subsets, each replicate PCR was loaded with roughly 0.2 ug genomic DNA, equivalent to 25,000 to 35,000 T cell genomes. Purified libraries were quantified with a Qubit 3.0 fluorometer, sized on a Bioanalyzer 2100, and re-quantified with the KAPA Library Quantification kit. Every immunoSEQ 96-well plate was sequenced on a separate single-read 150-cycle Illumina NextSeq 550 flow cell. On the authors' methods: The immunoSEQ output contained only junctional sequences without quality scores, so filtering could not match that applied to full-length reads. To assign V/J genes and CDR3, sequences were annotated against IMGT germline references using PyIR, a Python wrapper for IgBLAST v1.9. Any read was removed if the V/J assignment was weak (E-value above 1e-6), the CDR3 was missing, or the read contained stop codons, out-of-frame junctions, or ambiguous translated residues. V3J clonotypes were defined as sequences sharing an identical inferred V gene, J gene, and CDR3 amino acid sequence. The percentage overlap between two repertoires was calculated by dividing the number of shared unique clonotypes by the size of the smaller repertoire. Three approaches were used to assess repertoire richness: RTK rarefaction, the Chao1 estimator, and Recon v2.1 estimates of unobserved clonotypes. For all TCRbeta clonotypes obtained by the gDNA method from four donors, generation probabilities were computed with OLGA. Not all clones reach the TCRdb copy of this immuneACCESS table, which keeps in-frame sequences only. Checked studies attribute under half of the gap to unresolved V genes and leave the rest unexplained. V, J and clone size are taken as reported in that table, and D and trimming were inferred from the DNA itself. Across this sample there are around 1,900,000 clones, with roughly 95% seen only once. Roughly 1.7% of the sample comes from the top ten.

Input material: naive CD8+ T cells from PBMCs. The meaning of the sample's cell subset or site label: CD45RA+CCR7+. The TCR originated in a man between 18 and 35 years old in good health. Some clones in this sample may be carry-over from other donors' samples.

The base sequence is TGTGCCAGCAGTCGACTACCAATGTCCGGGGAGCTGTTTTTT. The encoded protein is CASSRLPMSGELFF. The V and J segments used are TRBV27 and TRBJ2-2; the D region possibly corresponds to TRBD2 (5 bases align). From cysteine to phenylalanine, the CDR3 is 14 amino acids long. The kept DNA is CDR3 alone, 42 bases in frame from the first base. CDR1 and CDR2, per the germline V gene (reference sequence), are MNHEY and SMNVEV. V gives up 5 bases and J gives up 6 bases, and the segment between their germline ends measures 13 bases.